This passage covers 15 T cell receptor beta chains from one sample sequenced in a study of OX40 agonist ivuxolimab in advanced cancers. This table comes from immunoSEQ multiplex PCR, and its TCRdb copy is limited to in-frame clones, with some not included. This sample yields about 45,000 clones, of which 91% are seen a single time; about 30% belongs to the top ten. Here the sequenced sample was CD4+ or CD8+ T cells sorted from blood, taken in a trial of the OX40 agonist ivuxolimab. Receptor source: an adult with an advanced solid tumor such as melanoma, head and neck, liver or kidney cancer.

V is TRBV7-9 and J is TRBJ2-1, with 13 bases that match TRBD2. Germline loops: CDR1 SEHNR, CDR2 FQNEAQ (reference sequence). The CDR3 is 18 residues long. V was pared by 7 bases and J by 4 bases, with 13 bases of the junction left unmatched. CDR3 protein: CASTSSTSGGGWYNEQFF. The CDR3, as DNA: TGTGCCAGCACCTCGAGCACTAGCGGGGGGGGATGGTACAATGAGCAGTTCTTC.

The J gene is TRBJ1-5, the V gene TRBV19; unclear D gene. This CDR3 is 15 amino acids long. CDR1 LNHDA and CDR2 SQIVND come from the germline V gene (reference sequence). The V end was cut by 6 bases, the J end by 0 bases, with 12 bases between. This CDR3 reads CASRAQVYSNQPQHF. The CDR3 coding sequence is TGTGCCAGTAGGGCACAAGTCTATAGCAATCAGCCCCAGCATTTT.

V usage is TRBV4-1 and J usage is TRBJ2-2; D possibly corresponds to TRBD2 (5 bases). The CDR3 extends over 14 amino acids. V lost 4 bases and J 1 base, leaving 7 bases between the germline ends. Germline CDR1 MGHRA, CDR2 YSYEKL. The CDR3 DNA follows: TGCGCCAGCAGCCTCGGGGAGAACACCGGGGAGCTGTTTTTT. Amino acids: CASSLGENTGELFF.

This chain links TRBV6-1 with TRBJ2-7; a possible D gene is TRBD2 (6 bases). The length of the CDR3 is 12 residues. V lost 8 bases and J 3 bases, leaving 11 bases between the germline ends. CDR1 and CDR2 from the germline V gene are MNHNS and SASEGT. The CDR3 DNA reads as TGTGCCAGCTCGGAGGGAATCTACGAGCAGTACTTC. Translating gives CASSEGIYEQYF.

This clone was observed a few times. The CDR3 protein is CASSPSHFGNSYNEQFF. The CDR3 coding sequence is TGTGCCAGCAGTCCAAGTCATTTCGGGAACTCCTACAATGAGCAGTTCTTC. The chain carries TRBV28 and TRBJ2-1; TRBD2 is a possible D gene (5 bases). V lost 5 bases and J 0 bases, leaving 17 bases between the germline ends. The CDR3 has 17 residues. From germline, CDR1 is MDHEN and CDR2 SYDVKM.

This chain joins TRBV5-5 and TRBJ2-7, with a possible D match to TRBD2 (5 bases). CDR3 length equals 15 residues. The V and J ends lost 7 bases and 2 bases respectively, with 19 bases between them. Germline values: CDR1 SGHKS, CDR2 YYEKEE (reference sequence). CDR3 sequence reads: CASFETDSIAYEQYF. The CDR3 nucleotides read TGTGCCAGCTTTGAGACGGACTCAATCGCCTACGAGCAGTACTTC.

CDR3 coding DNA: TGCGCCAGCAGCCAAGTAGTGAGCGGAACCTACGAGCAGTACTTC. Protein sequence: CASSQVVSGTYEQYF. J is TRBJ2-7 and V is TRBV4-3, with a possible D match to TRBD2 (5 bases). This CDR3 is built from 15 residues. The V end was cut by 1 base, the J end by 2 bases, with 12 bases between. Germline assignment: CDR1 LGHNA and CDR2 YSLEER.

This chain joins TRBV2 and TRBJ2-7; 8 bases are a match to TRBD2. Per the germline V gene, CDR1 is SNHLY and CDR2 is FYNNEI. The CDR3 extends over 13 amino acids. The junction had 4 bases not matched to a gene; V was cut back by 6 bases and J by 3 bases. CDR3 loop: CASSLSGDYEQYF. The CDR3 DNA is TGTGCCAGCAGCCTTAGCGGGGACTACGAGCAGTACTTC.

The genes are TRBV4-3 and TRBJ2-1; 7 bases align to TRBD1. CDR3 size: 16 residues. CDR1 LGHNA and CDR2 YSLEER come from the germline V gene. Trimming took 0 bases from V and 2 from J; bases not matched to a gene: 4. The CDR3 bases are TGCGCCAGCAGCCAAGATAGAGGGGGCCCCTACAATGAGCAGTTCTTC. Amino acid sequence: CASSQDRGGPYNEQFF.

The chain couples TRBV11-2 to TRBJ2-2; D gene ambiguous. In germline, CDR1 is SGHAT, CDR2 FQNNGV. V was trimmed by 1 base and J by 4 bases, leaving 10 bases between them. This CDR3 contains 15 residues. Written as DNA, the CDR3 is TGTGCCAGCAGCTTAGTTCCTGCCAGCACCGGGGAGCTGTTTTTT. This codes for CASSLVPASTGELFF.

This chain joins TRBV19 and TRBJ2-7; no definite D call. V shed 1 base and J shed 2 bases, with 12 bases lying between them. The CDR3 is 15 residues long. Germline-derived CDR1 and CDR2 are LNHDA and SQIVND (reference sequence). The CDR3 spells CASSIARASAYEQYF. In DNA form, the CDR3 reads TGTGCCAGTAGTATAGCTAGGGCCTCGGCCTACGAGCAGTACTTC.

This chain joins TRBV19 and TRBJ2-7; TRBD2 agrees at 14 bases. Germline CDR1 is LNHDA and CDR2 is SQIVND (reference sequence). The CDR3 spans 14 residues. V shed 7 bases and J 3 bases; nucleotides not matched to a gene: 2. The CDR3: CASTGTSGSYEQYF. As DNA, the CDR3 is TGTGCCAGTACCGGGACTAGCGGGAGCTACGAGCAGTACTTC.

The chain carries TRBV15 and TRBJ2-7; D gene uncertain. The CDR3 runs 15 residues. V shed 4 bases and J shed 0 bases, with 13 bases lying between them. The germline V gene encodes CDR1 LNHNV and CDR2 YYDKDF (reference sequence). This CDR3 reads CATSNYTDASYEQYF. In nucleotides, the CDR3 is TGTGCCACCAGCAACTACACGGACGCCTCCTACGAGCAGTACTTC.

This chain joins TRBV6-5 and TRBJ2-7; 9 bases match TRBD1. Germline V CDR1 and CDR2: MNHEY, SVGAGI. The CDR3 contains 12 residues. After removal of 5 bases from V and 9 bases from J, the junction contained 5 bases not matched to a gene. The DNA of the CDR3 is TGTGCCAGCAGTAACAGGGGGCGAGGGCAGTACTTC. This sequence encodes CASSNRGRGQYF.

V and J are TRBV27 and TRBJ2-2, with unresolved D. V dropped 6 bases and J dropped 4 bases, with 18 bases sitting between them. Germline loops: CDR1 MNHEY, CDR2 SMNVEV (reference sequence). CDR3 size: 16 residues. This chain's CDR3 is CASRSVLRAGTGELFF. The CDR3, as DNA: TGTGCCAGCAGGTCGGTACTTCGGGCAGGCACCGGGGAGCTGTTTTTT.